The 27 T cell receptor beta chains presented below share a single source sample, sequenced in a study of OX40 agonist ivuxolimab in advanced cancers. The table came from immunoSEQ multiplex PCR; TCRdb's copy has only in-frame clones and leaves some out. Of approximately 58,000 clones in the sample, approximately 84% were seen once. The sample consisted of CD4+ or CD8+ T cells sorted from blood, taken in a trial of the OX40 agonist ivuxolimab. These TCRs come from an adult with an advanced solid tumor such as melanoma, head and neck, liver or kidney cancer.

V usage is TRBV7-2 and J usage is TRBJ1-2; the D gene is possibly TRBD1 (6 bases). Trimming pared 0 bases from V and 7 bases from J, leaving 15 bases between. Germline values: CDR1 SGHTA, CDR2 FQGNSA. CDR3 size: 15 residues. DNA for the CDR3: TGTGCCAGCAGCTTAGCTTGGGGGCTTCAGGGTGGCTACACCTTC. This sequence encodes CASSLAWGLQGGYTF.

The CDR3 sequence is CASSRNREADTQYF. Here the CDR3 DNA reads TGTGCCAGCAGCCGTAACAGGGAGGCAGATACGCAGTATTTT. This sequence joins TRBV7-9 and TRBJ2-3; D possibly matches TRBD1 or TRBD2 (6 bases each). Trimming took off 5 bases at V and 4 bases at J, with 13 bases between the two ends. From germline, CDR1 is SEHNR and CDR2 FQNEAQ (reference sequence). The CDR3 covers 14 residues. Full variable domain (rest looked up from reference TRBV7-9 and TRBJ2-3): DTGVSQNPRHKITKRGQNVTFRCDPISEHNRLYWYRQTLGQGPEFLTYFQNEAQLEKSRLLSDRFSAERPKGSFSTLEIQRTEQGDSAMYLCASSRNREADTQYFGPGTRLTVL.

The chain has TRBV7-2 and TRBJ1-2, with D possibly TRBD1 on 6 matching bases. This CDR3 has 15 amino acids. The germline V gene has CDR1 SGHTA and CDR2 FQGNSA. V was pared by 5 bases and J by 8 bases, with 21 bases between. DNA of the CDR3: TGTGCCAGCAGCCCCCCCCCGAGCAGGGGAGGAGGCTACACCTTC. It is translated as CASSPPPSRGGGYTF.

The chain couples TRBV7-8 to TRBJ2-2, with no clear D. V gave up 7 bases and J gave up 0 bases, with 6 bases separating them. Germline-derived CDR1 and CDR2 are SGHVS and FQNEAQ. The CDR3 is 13 amino acids. This CDR3 is CASKITNTGELFF. The CDR3 bases are TGTGCCAGCAAGATTACGAACACCGGGGAGCTGTTTTTT.

The chain uses TRBV29-1 and TRBJ2-3; 12 positions match TRBD2. Trimming at V came to 7 bases and at J to 5 bases, leaving 7 bases not matched to a gene. There are 14 residues in the CDR3. Per germline, CDR1 SQVTM and CDR2 ANQGSEA. This CDR3 reads CSDRTSGVGDTQYF. In DNA form, the CDR3 reads TGCAGCGATCGGACTAGCGGGGTTGGAGATACGCAGTATTTT.

This clone has more than one count but fewer than ten. The J gene is TRBJ1-3, the V gene TRBV4-1; 9 positions agree with TRBD1. Germline CDR1 is MGHRA and CDR2 is YSYEKL. Trimming at V came to 3 bases and at J to 6 bases, leaving 9 bases not matched to a gene. The CDR3 loop spans 16 amino acids. CDR3 amino acids: CASSQGGQGITNTIYF. CDR3 nucleotide sequence: TGCGCCAGCAGCCAGGGGGGACAGGGAATAACAAACACCATATATTTT.

This chain connects TRBV27 to TRBJ2-1, with TRBD1 as a possible D gene (6 bases). CDR3 size: 17 residues. V lost 5 bases and J lost 5, with 22 bases in between. The germline V gene has CDR1 MNHEY and CDR2 SMNVEV (reference sequence). The CDR3 nucleotides read TGTGCCAGCAGTCCCTTGGACAGTAGCAACGTAAACAATGAGCAGTTCTTC. Translating gives CASSPLDSSNVNNEQFF.

The V and J genes are TRBV30 and TRBJ1-5; 8 bases agree with TRBD1. The ends lost 0 bases at V and 9 bases at J; junction bases unmatched: 10. The length of the CDR3 is 15 residues. Per germline, CDR1 GTSNPN and CDR2 SVGIG (reference sequence). The CDR3 nucleotides are TGTGCCTGGAGTGTACGGGACAGGCTATGGGGGCCCCAGCATTTT. Translation: CAWSVRDRLWGPQHF.

The chain combines TRBV11-1 with TRBJ1-1; 8 bases agree with TRBD1. From germline, CDR1 is SGHAT and CDR2 FQDESV (reference sequence). The CDR3 is 16 amino acids. Trimming removed 3 bases from V and 0 bases from J; junction bases left unmatched: 6. In DNA form, the CDR3 reads TGTGCCAGCAGCTTGACAGGGGACCTCATGAACACTGAAGCTTTCTTT. It encodes CASSLTGDLMNTEAFF.

The rearrangement uses TRBV23-1 and TRBJ2-2; the D gene could be TRBD1 or TRBD2 (6 bases each). TRBV23-1 has ORF status, its function being uncertain. Trimming removed 3 bases at V and 6 bases at J, with 20 bases between. The length of the CDR3 is 17 residues. CDR3 in DNA: TGCGCCAGCAGTCATCCAAGGGGGGCCAACTCCTCCGGGGAGCTGTTTTTT. This translates into CASSHPRGANSSGELFF.

The gene calls are TRBV28 and TRBJ2-3, with TRBD2 identical over 11 bases. The CDR3 runs 16 residues. Germline CDR1 and CDR2: MDHEN and SYDVKM. V was pared by 2 bases and J by 1 base, with 2 bases of the junction left unmatched. CDR3 sequence reads: CASSLTSGSGTDTQYF. CDR3 DNA: TGTGCCAGCAGTTTAACTAGCGGGAGCGGCACAGATACGCAGTATTTT.

This clone occurred once. This CDR3 reads CASSFGTGGTDTQYF. The CDR3 region has the DNA TGTGCCAGCAGCTTTGGTACAGGGGGGACAGATACGCAGTATTTT. J is TRBJ2-3 and V is TRBV5-5, with 8 bases identical to TRBD1. The ends lost 2 bases at V and 3 bases at J; junction bases unmatched: 5. This CDR3 is built from 15 residues. Germline V gene data show CDR1 as SGHKS and CDR2 as YYEKEE (reference sequence).

The V call is TRBV29-1, the J call TRBJ2-2; D might be TRBD2 (6 bases). Germline CDR1 and CDR2: SQVTM and ANQGSEA. Trimming cost V 0 bases and J 3 bases, with 14 bases left between them. The CDR3 has 16 residues. CDR3 loop: CSVEDGGRGYTGELFF. In nucleotides, the CDR3 is TGCAGCGTTGAAGACGGCGGGCGGGGTTACACCGGGGAGCTGTTTTTT.

J is TRBJ1-1 and V is TRBV5-6, with unresolved D. V lost 3 bases and J lost 1, with 13 bases in between. The CDR3 loop spans 15 amino acids. CDR1 is SGHDT and CDR2 is YYEEEE in the germline V gene. The CDR3 coding sequence is TGTGCCAGCAGCTCCGTCGGACGCGAGAACACTGAAGCTTTCTTT. Translated: CASSSVGRENTEAFF.

The chain joins TRBV10-2 to TRBJ2-5; D possibly matches TRBD1 or TRBD2 (5 bases each). Germline lookup yields CDR1 WSHSY and CDR2 SAAADI. V shed 7 bases and J shed 3 bases, with 6 bases lying between them. This CDR3 is 11 amino acids long. Here the CDR3 DNA reads TGCGCCAGCATGGGGGAAGAGACCCAGTACTTC. Its translation is CASMGEETQYF.

This chain connects TRBV5-1 to TRBJ2-7; perhaps TRBD2 as D (6 bases). The germline CDR1 and CDR2 sequences are SGHRS and YFSETQ. V was cut by 2 bases and J by 5 bases, with 14 bases left in between. The CDR3 has 14 residues. CDR3 in amino acids: CASSFTGSLDEQYF. The CDR3 DNA sequence: TGCGCCAGCAGCTTTACCGGGAGCTTGGACGAGCAGTACTTC.

This clone came up a few times. The rearrangement joins TRBV4-1 to TRBJ1-2; a weak D match, TRBD1 (5 bases). Germline-derived CDR1 and CDR2 are MGHRA and YSYEKL. This CDR3 spans 13 amino acids. Trimming stripped 5 bases from V and 3 bases from J, with 10 bases between. CDR3 sequence (DNA): TGCGCCAGCAGCGAACAGGTAGACTATGGCTACACCTTC. Amino acid sequence: CASSEQVDYGYTF.

Of note for this clone: Other DNA sequences in the sample encode the same CDR3. The chain uses TRBV5-1 and TRBJ2-2; D possibly corresponds to TRBD1 (5 bases). Per the germline V gene, CDR1 is SGHRS and CDR2 is YFSETQ. The germline V and J ends were trimmed by 2 bases and 6 bases, with 11 bases remaining between them. This CDR3 is 14 amino acids long. The CDR3 coding sequence is TGCGCCAGCAGCTTAGGGCAGGGCCCCGGGGAGCTGTTTTTT. Translated: CASSLGQGPGELFF.

This clone was observed once. The J gene is TRBJ2-2, the V gene TRBV19; the D gene is possibly TRBD1 (5 bases). Per germline, CDR1 LNHDA and CDR2 SQIVND (reference sequence). The CDR3 extends over 13 amino acids. Deletions cut 5 bases from V and 1 base from J, with 5 bases between. The CDR3 loop reads CASSDRNTGELFF. The CDR3 coding sequence is TGTGCCAGTAGTGACAGGAACACCGGGGAGCTGTTTTTT.

The chain joins TRBV5-1 to TRBJ2-7; D is unresolved. V gave up 0 bases and J gave up 0 bases, with 7 bases separating them. CDR1 is SGHRS, CDR2 YFSETQ, per germline. The CDR3 sequence is 14 residues long. CDR3 DNA: TGCGCCAGCAGCTTGGGAGCCGACTCCTACGAGCAGTACTTC. This sequence encodes CASSLGADSYEQYF. Using reference TRBV5-1 and TRBJ2-7 for the parts outside the CDR3, the full variable domain is KAGVTQTPRYLIKTRGQQVTLSCSPISGHRSVSWYQQTPGQGLQFLFEYFSETQRNKGNFPGRFSGRQFSNSRSEMNVSTLELGDSALYLCASSLGADSYEQYFGPGTRLTVT.

The V and J genes are TRBV5-4 and TRBJ2-2; possible D gene TRBD2, 5 bases. The CDR3 contains 15 residues. V was pared by 0 bases and J by 3 bases, with 9 bases between. The germline gives CDR1 SGHNT, CDR2 YYREEE (reference sequence). The CDR3 region has the DNA TGTGCCAGCAGCTTGGCCTACGGGGACACCGGGGAGCTGTTTTTT. Translation: CASSLAYGDTGELFF.

This clone came up once. This CDR3 reads CAIRIQGAGRTGELFF. In nucleotides, the CDR3 is TGTGCCATCAGGATACAGGGGGCCGGCCGTACCGGGGAGCTGTTTTTT. The rearrangement uses TRBV10-3 and TRBJ2-2; 9 nucleotides match TRBD1. With V trimmed by 6 bases and J by 5 bases, 10 bases remained unmatched. Germline CDR1 and CDR2: ENHRY and SYGVKD. CDR3 length: 16 amino acids.

This clone came up a few times. The chain employs TRBV15 and TRBJ1-2, with D possibly matching TRBD1 (6 bases). V was trimmed by 3 bases and J by 3 bases, leaving 14 bases between them. This CDR3 spans 15 amino acids. The germline gives CDR1 LNHNV, CDR2 YYDKDF (reference sequence). The CDR3: CATSRLDRTHYGYTF. CDR3 DNA sequence: TGTGCCACCAGCAGGCTAGACAGGACCCACTATGGCTACACCTTC.

The V call is TRBV7-2, the J call TRBJ2-5; TRBD1 agrees at 10 bases. There are 15 residues in the CDR3. Per germline, CDR1 SGHTA and CDR2 FQGNSA. Trimming took 2 bases from V and 3 from J; bases not matched to a gene: 3. DNA of the CDR3: TGTGCCAGCAGCTTACTGGGGACAGGGGAAGAGACCCAGTACTTC. Residues: CASSLLGTGEETQYF.

V and J are TRBV9 and TRBJ2-3; TRBD2 agrees at 13 bases. Germline V gene data show CDR1 as SGDLS and CDR2 as YYNGEE. V dropped 4 bases and J dropped 4; count of bases not matched to a gene: 9. The CDR3 sequence is 17 residues long. Written as DNA, the CDR3 is TGTGCCAGCAGCACCCTGACTAGCGGGGGGTTCTCAGATACGCAGTATTTT. It specifies CASSTLTSGGFSDTQYF.

The chain carries TRBV6-5 and TRBJ2-5; TRBD1 is a possible D gene (6 bases). Germline lookup yields CDR1 MNHEY and CDR2 SVGAGI. Trimming stripped 2 bases from V and 5 bases from J, with 18 bases between. The CDR3 contains 16 residues. CDR3 in amino acids: CASSYGSDSRGETQYF. The CDR3 nucleotides are TGTGCCAGCAGTTACGGCTCGGACAGCAGAGGGGAGACCCAGTACTTC.

This chain connects TRBV7-2 to TRBJ2-5; D gene unclear. CDR3 length: 16 residues. V lost 0 bases and J 5 bases, leaving 16 bases between the germline ends. Germline lookup yields CDR1 SGHTA and CDR2 FQGNSA. The CDR3 reads CASSLARPLAGETQYF. The CDR3 DNA reads TGTGCCAGCAGCTTAGCGCGTCCCCTTGCCGGGGAGACCCAGTACTTC.